Presented here are 18 T cell receptor beta chains from one specimen sequenced in a study of radiotherapy plus CTLA-4 blockade in lung cancer. Repertoires were generated with immunoSEQ multiplex PCR, while TCRdb's copy carries only in-frame clones and drops some. The table lists some 60,000 clones, more than 60% of them singletons. The specimen comprised peripheral blood, sampled from a patient treated with radiotherapy plus ipilimumab. The source is a human donor with non-small cell lung cancer who had a partial response to radiotherapy plus ipilimumab.

The chain recombines TRBV10-3 with TRBJ1-1; 8 bases are shared with TRBD1. CDR1 and CDR2 (germline): ENHRY, SYGVKD. This CDR3 has 13 amino acids. The trim removed 0 bases at V and 8 bases at J, leaving 2 bases unmatched. This chain's CDR3 is CAISESRDREAFF. The CDR3 DNA sequence: TGTGCCATCAGTGAGTCGCGGGACAGGGAAGCTTTCTTT.

CDR3 DNA sequence: TGCGCCAGCAGTGAGAGTCGGCGGGAAAATTACAATGAGCAGTTCTTC. It translates to CASSESRRENYNEQFF. The chain carries TRBV10-1 and TRBJ2-1, with D possibly being TRBD2 (6 bases). The germline V and J ends were trimmed by 2 bases and 4 bases, with 15 bases remaining between them. CDR1 and CDR2 (germline): WNHNN, SYGVQD (reference sequence). The CDR3 has 16 residues.

The V and J genes are TRBV2 and TRBJ1-1; D ambiguous. This CDR3 has 14 residues. V shed 6 bases and J shed 4 bases, with 15 bases lying between them. The germline V gene encodes CDR1 SNHLY and CDR2 FYNNEI. Here the CDR3 reads CASSSGFAGTEAFF. The CDR3 DNA sequence: TGTGCCAGCAGCTCGGGATTCGCAGGCACTGAAGCTTTCTTT.

The chain links TRBV12-5 to TRBJ1-4, with TRBD1 matching 8 bases. The germline CDR1 and CDR2 sequences are LGHNT and FRNRAP. The V and J ends lost 0 bases and 3 bases, in that order; junction bases with no gene match: 3. The CDR3 spans 16 residues. The CDR3 region has the DNA TGTGCTAGTGGTTTGGTACTGGGACAGGCTAATGAAAAACTGTTTTTT. It encodes CASGLVLGQANEKLFF.

This rearrangement joins TRBV5-1 to TRBJ2-7; tentative D call: TRBD2 (6 bases). CDR3 size: 14 residues. The germline V gene has CDR1 SGHRS and CDR2 YFSETQ. The V end was cut by 0 bases, the J end by 1 base, with 8 bases between. The CDR3 nucleotides are TGCGCCAGCAGCTTGGGCGGGGTTTCCTACGAGCAGTACTTC. Its translation is CASSLGGVSYEQYF.

This CDR3 reads CASSPGLAGTTYEQYF. CDR3 nucleotide sequence: TGTGCCAGCAGCCCGGGACTAGCGGGGACAACCTACGAGCAGTACTTC. V and J are TRBV4-2 and TRBJ2-7; TRBD2 aligns across 13 bases. The CDR3 covers 16 residues. Germline V gene lookup returns CDR1 LGHNA and CDR2 YNFKEQ. V trimming: 4 bases; J trimming: 2 bases; junction bases outside the gene matches: 5.

In its sample, this clone was seen a few times. V gene TRBV5-4 combines with J gene TRBJ1-1, with TRBD1 identical over 9 bases. This CDR3 is built from 14 residues. Trimming at V came to 3 bases and at J to 5 bases, leaving 5 bases not matched to a gene. The germline gives CDR1 SGHNT, CDR2 YYREEE (reference sequence). The CDR3 bases are TGTGCCAGCAGCTGGAGGACAGGGGATACTGAAGCTTTCTTT. Protein sequence: CASSWRTGDTEAFF.

The chain recombines TRBV30 with TRBJ2-2, with 8 bases identical to TRBD2. This CDR3 spans 16 amino acids. Germline values: CDR1 GTSNPN, CDR2 SVGIG (reference sequence). The J segment lost 1 base and the V segment lost 6 bases, leaving 10 bases of the junction unmatched. The CDR3 sequence is CACRVWLAGNTGELFF. DNA for the CDR3: TGTGCCTGCCGGGTGTGGCTAGCGGGGAACACCGGGGAGCTGTTTTTT.

The rearrangement joins TRBV5-1 to TRBJ1-4; 10 bases match TRBD1. There are 11 residues in the CDR3. V shed 5 bases, J shed 14 bases, and the junction held 3 bases outside the gene matches. CDR1 is SGHRS, CDR2 YFSETQ, per germline. The CDR3 loop reads CASSLGQGLFF. The CDR3 DNA sequence: TGCGCCAGCAGTCTGGGACAGGGGCTGTTTTTT.

V gene TRBV7-6 combines with J gene TRBJ2-3, with 7 bases matching TRBD2. Trimming cost V 3 bases and J 4 bases; bases outside gene matches: 7. The germline gives CDR1 SGHVS, CDR2 FNYEAQ. The CDR3 has 15 amino acids. This chain's CDR3 is CASSLGDGGSDTQYF. CDR3 nucleotides: TGTGCCAGCAGCTTGGGGGACGGGGGGTCAGATACGCAGTATTTT. The full variable domain, in which reference TRBV7-6 and TRBJ2-3 provide the parts outside the CDR3, is GAGVSQSPRYKVTKRGQDVALRCDPISGHVSLYWYRQALGQGPEFLTYFNYEAQQDKSGLPNDRFSAERPEGSISTLTIQRTEQRDSAMYRCASSLGDGGSDTQYFGPGTRLTVL.

This rearrangement joins TRBV6-6 to TRBJ1-1; maybe TRBD1 (5 bases). The CDR3 has 15 residues. The V and J ends lost 6 bases and 3 bases respectively, with 17 bases between them. The germline V gene has CDR1 MNHNY and CDR2 SVGAGI (reference sequence). This CDR3 reads CASRPRDRGDTEAFF. In DNA, the CDR3 is TGTGCCAGCAGACCCCGGGACCGGGGGGACACTGAAGCTTTCTTT.

The genes are TRBV5-4 and TRBJ1-2; a weak D match, TRBD1 (5 bases). V was cut by 0 bases and J by 8 bases, with 11 bases left in between. Germline V gene data show CDR1 as SGHNT and CDR2 as YYREEE (reference sequence). The CDR3 length is 13 residues. In DNA, the CDR3 is TGTGCCAGCAGCTTGGCCAGGGTCCAAGGCTACACCTTC. Its translation is CASSLARVQGYTF. The full variable domain, its missing parts supplied by reference TRBV5-4 and TRBJ1-2, is ETGVTQSPTHLIKTRGQQVTLRCSSQSGHNTVSWYQQALGQGPQFIFQYYREEENGRGNFPPRFSGLQFPNYSSELNVNALELDDSALYLCASSLARVQGYTFGSGTRLTVV.

This clone was counted once. This chain uses TRBV29-1 with TRBJ1-2, with TRBD1 matching over 7 bases. The CDR3 is 15 residues long. Germline CDR1 reads SQVTM; CDR2 reads ANQGSEA. V shed 4 bases and J 3 bases; nucleotides not matched to a gene: 11. In DNA form, the CDR3 reads TGCAGCGTTGTAGGTTCGGGACAGTCCGACTATGGCTACACCTTC. Translated: CSVVGSGQSDYGYTF.

J is TRBJ1-6 and V is TRBV11-2; D is undetermined. CDR3 length: 14 residues. Germline V gene sequence: CDR1 SGHAT, CDR2 FQNNGV. Trimming shortened V by 0 bases and J by 10 bases, and 10 bases separated the two germline ends. The CDR3 bases are TGTGCCAGCAGCTTAGAAATAGGGAGCTCACCCCTCCACTTT. Encoded protein: CASSLEIGSSPLHF. The entire variable domain, with the rest obtained from reference TRBV11-2 and TRBJ1-6, is as follows: EAGVAQSPRYKIIEKRQSVAFWCNPISGHATLYWYQQILGQGPKLLIQFQNNGVVDDSQLPKDRFSAERLKGVDSTLKIQPAKLEDSAVYLCASSLEIGSSPLHFGNGTRLTVT.

V gene TRBV5-4 combines with J gene TRBJ2-7, with 7 bases fitting TRBD1. Germline lookup yields CDR1 SGHNT and CDR2 YYREEE (reference sequence). This CDR3 region has 14 residues. The trim removed 0 bases at V and 4 bases at J, leaving 4 bases unmatched. The DNA of the CDR3 is TGTGCCAGCAGCTTGGGGATGGGACAGTACGAGCAGTACTTC. Its protein is CASSLGMGQYEQYF.

This chain joins TRBV7-2 and TRBJ2-7, with D uncertain. This CDR3 has 12 residues. Per the germline V gene, CDR1 is SGHTA and CDR2 is FQGNSA. V was clipped by 3 bases and J by 3 bases, with 6 bases between them. CDR3 sequence (DNA): TGTGCCAGCAGCTTTAATCTCTACGAGCAGTACTTC. It specifies CASSFNLYEQYF.

This clone has only one observation. The rearrangement uses TRBV9 and TRBJ1-2; the D is unclear. V lost 0 bases and J lost 4, with 13 bases in between. The CDR3 loop spans 15 amino acids. Germline CDR1 and CDR2: SGDLS and YYNGEE. For the CDR3, the DNA is TGTGCCAGCAGCGTAGGACAAGCTTTTGGCTATGGCTACACCTTC. Translation gives CASSVGQAFGYGYTF.

This sequence joins TRBV27 and TRBJ1-2; 7 bases map to TRBD1. The length of the CDR3 is 15 residues. CDR1 and CDR2 from the germline V gene are MNHEY and SMNVEV (reference sequence). The V segment lost 2 bases and the J segment 7 bases; nucleotides outside the gene matches: 10. This CDR3 reads CASSLGGTALGGYTF. The CDR3 DNA follows: TGTGCCAGCAGTTTAGGTGGGACAGCCCTAGGTGGCTACACCTTC.